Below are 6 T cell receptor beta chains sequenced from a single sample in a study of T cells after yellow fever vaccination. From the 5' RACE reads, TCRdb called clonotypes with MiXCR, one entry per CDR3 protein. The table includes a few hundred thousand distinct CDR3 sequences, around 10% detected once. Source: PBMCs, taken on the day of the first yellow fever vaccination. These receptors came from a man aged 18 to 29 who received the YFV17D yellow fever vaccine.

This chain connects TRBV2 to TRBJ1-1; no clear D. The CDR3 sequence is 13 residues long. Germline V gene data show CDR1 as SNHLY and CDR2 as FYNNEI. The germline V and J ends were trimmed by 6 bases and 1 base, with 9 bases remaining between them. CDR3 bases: TGTGCCAGCAGAGGCAATCGGAACACTGAAGCTTTCTTT. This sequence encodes CASRGNRNTEAFF.

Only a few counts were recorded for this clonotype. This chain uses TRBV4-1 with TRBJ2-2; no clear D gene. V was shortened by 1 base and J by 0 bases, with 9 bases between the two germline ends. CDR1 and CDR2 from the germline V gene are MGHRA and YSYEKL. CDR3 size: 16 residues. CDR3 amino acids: CASSQADRPNTGELFF. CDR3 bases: TGCGCCAGCAGCCAAGCCGACCGGCCGAACACCGGGGAGCTGTTTTTT.

The CDR3 bases are TGTGCCAGCAGTTTCATTGGCTACGAGCAGTACTTC. Its protein is CASSFIGYEQYF. The rearrangement links TRBV27 to TRBJ2-7; D not resolved. CDR3 length: 12 residues. The V end lost 3 bases, the J end lost 3 bases, and 6 bases lay between the germline ends. Germline loops: CDR1 MNHEY, CDR2 SMNVEV (reference sequence).

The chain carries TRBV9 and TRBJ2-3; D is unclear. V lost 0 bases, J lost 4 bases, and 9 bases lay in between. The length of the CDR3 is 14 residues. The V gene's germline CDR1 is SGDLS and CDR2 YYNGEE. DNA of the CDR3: TGTGCCAGCAGCGTAGCTCTGACGTCAGATACGCAGTATTTT. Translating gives CASSVALTSDTQYF.

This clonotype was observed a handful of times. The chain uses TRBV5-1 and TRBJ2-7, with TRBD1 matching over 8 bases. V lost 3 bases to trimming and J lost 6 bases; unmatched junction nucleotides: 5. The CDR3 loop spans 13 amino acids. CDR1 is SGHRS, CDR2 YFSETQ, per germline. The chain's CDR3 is CASSYGQGSEQYV. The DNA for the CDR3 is TGCGCCAGCAGCTACGGACAGGGAAGCGAGCAGTACGTC.

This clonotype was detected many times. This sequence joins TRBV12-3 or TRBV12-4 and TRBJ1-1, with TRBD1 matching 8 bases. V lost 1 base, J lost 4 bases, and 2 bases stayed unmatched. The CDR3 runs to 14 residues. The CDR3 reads CASSLGDRGTEAFF. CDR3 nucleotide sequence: TGTGCCAGCAGTTTAGGAGACAGGGGCACTGAAGCTTTCTTT.